This T cell receptor (beta chain) came from a study of blood T cells in healthy people across ages (dated by TCRdb to the mid-2010s). General notes on the study: In model experiments, template switching captured about one uniquely barcoded TCR beta cDNA molecule for every two T cells. Age-related changes in TCR beta repertoire diversity were measured in the study by deep sequencing normalized with unique cDNA molecular identifiers. Four age groups were formed from the donors: young (average around 15 years), middle-aged (approximately 39), aged (approximately 60) and long-lived (approximately 78). Donors of different ages were randomly distributed across sequencing lanes to avoid experimental bias. Using the same blood draw, the study looked at two additional independent replicas of 1 million unique cDNA reads for two donors, one aged 18 to 30 and the other aged 80 or older. Points the paper makes about the study in general: Compared with the aged group, more naive CD4+ T cells, fewer expanded clones and increased TCR diversity were shown by the long-lived group, suggesting age selection. Bulk unsorted PBMC profiling prevented conclusive comparison of naive and antigen-experienced compartments. The CMV infection status of donors was not known, potentially confounding age-related changes in expanded clonotypes. Observed TCR beta diversity correlated strongly with the percentage of naive T cells measured by flow cytometry. Total diversity estimates from one million sequenced T cells were considered lower bounds and underestimates. Observed TCR beta diversity per million T cells fell roughly linearly with age, and a significant reduction was already apparent by age about 38.

Libraries came from 5' RACE. The listed sequencing device is Illumina HiSeq 2500. A second roughly 7 to 12 cycle PCR used a sample-barcoded 5' primer and a J-beta primer mix. Each TCR beta cDNA molecule received a unique molecular identifier from a template-switch 5' adaptor carrying 12 random nucleotides. At least 2.5 million CDR3-containing paired-end reads were obtained from each sample. First-strand cDNA was synthesized from all RNA with the Mint cDNA synthesis kit, primed by a TRBC-specific oligonucleotide. All cDNA was treated with uracil-DNA glycosylase and then went through a first 18-cycle PCR with the universal primers M1SS and BC2_uni_R. The published analysis was carried out like this. Each sample was normalized by randomly selecting 1 million high-quality reads, each carrying a distinct molecular identifier. Reads with shared molecular identifiers were discarded instead of being binned into consensus sequences. CDR3 identification, clonotype clustering and error correction used MiTCR with a Q25 quality threshold and the strictest error-elimination algorithm. Lower-bound total TCR beta diversity was estimated with a nonparametric unseen species model using Euler transformation. TCRdb reworked the public reads: Q25 trimming with fastp, MiXCR clone assembly, productive beta chains retained. Rows are unified per CDR3 protein, each entry keeping the most common DNA and genes. The V and J calls and clone size come from TCRdb's table, not from the authors' own analysis. This sample is represented by hundreds of thousands of distinct CDR3 sequences; roughly 20% of them were singletons. The top ten hold 3.5% to 4% of the sample.

This clonotype was detected only a few times. This receptor's antigen is unknown. Nothing much larger sits one base from this clone, and base qualities are not available. CDR1 and CDR2 were assigned from the germline V gene as MDHEN and SYDVKM. The cysteine opens and the phenylalanine closes a CDR3 of 14 amino acids. Only the CDR3 DNA is retained, 42 bases long and in frame from the first base. Ends trimmed: V by 6 bases, J by 4 bases; bases unmatched to a gene: 8. Systemically healthy Caucasian individuals from Russia, some 40 in total and aged roughly 6 to 90 years, were included as donors. Each donor gave 8.5 to 10 milliliters of peripheral blood, collected into EDTA-treated Vacutainer tubes. PBMCs were isolated by Ficoll-Paque density-gradient centrifugation, with at least 6 million obtained per sample. Trizol reagent was used to extract total RNA from the PBMCs, yielding at least 6 micrograms per sample. The percentages of naive CD45RAhigh/CD27high T cells were determined by flow cytometry on a PBMC aliquot from every donor.

This clonotype was obtained from a man between 65 and 80 years old in good health. The V and J genes are TRBV28 and TRBJ2-7, with 8 middle bases fitting TRBD1. The sample consisted of blood. At the DNA level, the sequence is TGTGCCAGCAGAGCAACAGGGGGTGGGTACGAGCAGTACTTC. Translated, this is CASRATGGGYEQYF.